This T cell receptor (beta chain) was obtained from a study of OX40 agonist ivuxolimab in advanced cancers. Across the whole study: Patients received the agonistic anti-OX40 (CD134) antibody ivuxolimab.

The data were produced by immunoSEQ multiplex PCR, yet TCRdb's version contains in-frame clones alone and is incomplete. Of 35,000 to 40,000 clones listed, about 88% are singletons. Autoimmune disease history or systemic immunosuppression excluded patients. There are 14 residues in the CDR3. V was trimmed by 4 bases and J by 7 bases, leaving 16 bases between them. Per the germline V gene, CDR1 is MDHEN and CDR2 is SYDVKM. The clonotype was recovered from an adult with an advanced solid tumor such as melanoma, head and neck, liver or kidney cancer. The V gene is TRBV28, the J gene TRBJ2-5, with D perhaps matching TRBD2 (5 bases). Here the sequenced sample was CD4+ or CD8+ T cells sorted from blood, taken in a trial of the OX40 agonist ivuxolimab. CDR3: CASSSPSRARTQYF. The CDR3 DNA follows: TGTGCCAGCAGTTCCCCTTCGAGGGCACGGACCCAGTACTTC. The entire variable domain, with the rest obtained from reference TRBV28 and TRBJ2-5, is as follows: DVKVTQSSRYLVKRTGEKVFLECVQDMDHENMFWYRQDPGLGLRLIYFSYDVKMKEKGDIPEGYSVSREKKERFSLILESASTNQTSMYLCASSSPSRARTQYFGPGTRLLVL.